The clone carrying this T cell receptor beta chain was counted between two and nine times. What it recognizes is unknown. CDR3 length: 13 residues. CDR1 is LGHNA and CDR2 is YNFKEQ in the germline V gene. The V end lost 4 bases, the J end lost 4 bases, and 10 bases lay between the germline ends. This specimen comes from a study of a mutant IDH1 vaccine in newly diagnosed glioma. Study-level information: In some groups vaccination began 4-6 weeks post-radiotherapy; others received it with temozolomide. Every participant had undergone radiotherapy, temozolomide, or both before, and most underwent both.

Method: immunoSEQ multiplex PCR; TCRdb's copy keeps in-frame clones and lacks some. This table has 75,000 to 95,000 clones, under 90% appearing once. Time point noted: week 47, end of study. A 20-mer mutant IDH1 peptide at 300 ug was injected subcutaneously with topical imiquimod. Astrocytomas that were new, WHO grade 3 or 4, IDH1-mutant and ATRX-lost were present in the donors. This sample comprised PBMCs, obtained from a glioma patient whose treatment included an IDH1 peptide vaccine. The sequence was obtained from a woman aged 45-59 years with glioma. The rearrangement uses TRBV4-2 and TRBJ2-5; D remains unclear. In DNA, the CDR3 is TGTGCCAGCAGCCTCGATTTAGTAGAGACCCAGTACTTC. Encoded protein: CASSLDLVETQYF.